This note documents a single TCR beta chain sequence. The entry originates in a study of blood T cell repertoires in COVID-19. Measured with immunoSEQ multiplex PCR; TCRdb has only the in-frame clones, and not every one. The top ten hold roughly an eighth of the sample, which has 120,000 or so clones, around 82% seen once. The CDR3 is made up of 14 amino acids. Trimming cost V 6 bases and J 6 bases; bases outside gene matches: 7. Germline CDR1 reads MNHEY; CDR2 reads SMNVEV (reference sequence). The gene calls are TRBV27 and TRBJ2-7, with 11 bases matching TRBD1. Sequenced: peripheral blood. This receptor was obtained from a human donor in a cohort sampled during active COVID-19. The CDR3 DNA is TGTGCCAGCAGGAAAGGACAGGGGGCGGGCGAGCAGTACTTC. Amino acid sequence: CASRKGQGAGEQYF.